This TCR beta chain emerged from a study of blood T cells in healthy people across ages. Study-wide results and caveats: A strong correlation was found between TCR beta diversity and the percentage of naive T cells. Observed TCR beta diversity per million T cells went down as age went up. This fall followed a roughly linear course with age. More naive CD4+ cells and higher diversity marked long-lived donors relative to aged donors. One million T cells yielded diversity estimates that were considered underestimates.

There are a few counts of this clonotype. As yet, its antigen is unknown. The V segment lost 6 bases and the J segment 2 bases; nucleotides outside the gene matches: 2. CDR1 and CDR2 (germline): SQVTM, ANQGSEA. CDR3 length: 12 amino acids. It was with a sample-barcoded 5' primer and a J-beta primer mix that a second PCR of about 6 to 12 cycles was run. From the 5' RACE reads, TCRdb called clonotypes with MiXCR, one entry per CDR3 protein. The sample contains roughly 2 million distinct CDR3 sequences, about 50% of which appear only once. The TCR sequence derives from a woman aged 40-49 years in good health. The sequenced sample consisted of blood. The chain is built from TRBV29-1 and TRBJ2-3; 7 bases are a match to TRBD1. In nucleotides, the CDR3 is TGCAGCGTCGGACAGGTCACAGATACGCAGTATTTT. Its protein is CSVGQVTDTQYF.